This TCR beta chain was documented in a study of T cells in tuberculosis. This CDR3 region has 12 residues. V was cut by 4 bases and J by 1 base, with 4 bases left in between. Germline values: CDR1 MDHEN, CDR2 SYDVKM. The method was immunoSEQ multiplex PCR; TCRdb's version includes in-frame clones alone and lacks a portion of them. This sample yields tens of thousands of clones, of which about 91% are seen a single time; about 6.8% belongs to the top ten. Time point specified: new active TB diagnosis, blood taken before or within 7 days of starting treatment. HIV-seronegative South African adults aged 18 years or older had newly diagnosed active tuberculosis. Each clinical donor contributed on average approximately 100,000 T cells from unsorted cryopreserved PBMC.

Sequencing was performed on PBMCs, taken at tuberculosis diagnosis. The receptor was isolated from an adult with tuberculosis. The chain carries TRBV28 and TRBJ1-1; D gene ambiguous. CDR3 loop: CASSSGNTEAFF. In DNA form, the CDR3 reads TGTGCCAGCAGTTCAGGGAACACTGAAGCTTTCTTT.